This T cell receptor beta chain was sequenced for a study of T cell responses to AZD1222 COVID-19 vaccine. Germline lookup yields CDR1 SEHNR and CDR2 FQNEAQ (reference sequence). V was clipped by 1 base and J by 1 base, with 2 bases between them. The CDR3 is made up of 12 amino acids. Using immunoSEQ multiplex PCR, the repertoire was profiled, and TCRdb retains in-frame clones only, with some absent. The sample lists 100,000 to 120,000 clones, roughly 92% seen once, with 2% to 3% in the top ten. The study, taken as a whole, reports: Spike was spanned by vaccine-associated CD4 TCRs, which were dominant at 160-218 and 743-854. At study baseline, merely several AZD1222 recipients were seropositive. Receipt of two AZD1222 doses was followed by a rise in Spike-specific TCR breadth and depth. A mostly white British donor set with more females was recruited, and clonal diversity was possibly underestimated.

To note about this clone: Its antigen remains unknown.

The gene calls are TRBV7-9 and TRBJ2-7; D unresolved. The receptor comes from an adult who received the AZD1222 COVID-19 vaccine. The specimen was peripheral blood, collected 28 days after the second AZD1222 dose. This chain's CDR3 is CASSLGSYEQYF. The CDR3 DNA reads TGTGCCAGCAGCTTAGGGTCCTACGAGCAGTACTTC.